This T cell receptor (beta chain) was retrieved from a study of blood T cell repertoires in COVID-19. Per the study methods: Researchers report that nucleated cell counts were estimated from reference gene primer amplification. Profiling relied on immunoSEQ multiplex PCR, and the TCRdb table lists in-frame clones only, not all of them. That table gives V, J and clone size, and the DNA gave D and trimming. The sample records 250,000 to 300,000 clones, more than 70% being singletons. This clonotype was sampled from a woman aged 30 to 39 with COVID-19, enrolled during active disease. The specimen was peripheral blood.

CDR3 residues: CSGQTGGERKGYTF. In nucleotides, the CDR3 is TGCAGCGGGCAGACAGGGGGCGAAAGGAAGGGCTACACCTTC. The V and J genes are TRBV29-1 and TRBJ1-2; 10 bases agree with TRBD1. The junction had 13 bases not matched to a gene; V was cut back by 7 bases and J by 8 bases. Germline assignment: CDR1 SQVTM and CDR2 ANQGSEA. This CDR3 spans 14 amino acids.